This T cell receptor (beta chain) is from a study of shared clonotypes between healthy human individuals. Study-wide results and limits: Only blood samples were collected, and tissue repertoires likely differ. The rarefaction results pointed to incomplete sorted-subset sequencing despite large depth.

Concerning this clone: Its antigen is unidentified.

Clones were sequenced by immunoSEQ multiplex PCR, and TCRdb holds only the in-frame ones, with some missing. The sample carries approximately 180,000 clones, around 93% recorded once. This clonotype originated in a woman in her 30s in good health. Sequenced input: naive CD4+ T cells sorted from blood. Subset here: CD45RA+ positively selected.

The CDR3 spells CASSGQGGTNEKLFF. CDR3 DNA: TGTGCCAGCAGTGGACAGGGAGGGACTAATGAAAAACTGTTTTTT. The chain combines TRBV28 with TRBJ1-4; TRBD1 matches at 8 bases. V dropped 5 bases and J dropped 2; count of bases not matched to a gene: 4. The CDR3 is made up of 15 amino acids. CDR1 and CDR2 (germline): MDHEN, SYDVKM. The variable domain in full, with the rest retrieved from reference TRBV28 and TRBJ1-4, is DVKVTQSSRYLVKRTGEKVFLECVQDMDHENMFWYRQDPGLGLRLIYFSYDVKMKEKGDIPEGYSVSREKKERFSLILESASTNQTSMYLCASSGQGGTNEKLFFGSGTQLSVL.